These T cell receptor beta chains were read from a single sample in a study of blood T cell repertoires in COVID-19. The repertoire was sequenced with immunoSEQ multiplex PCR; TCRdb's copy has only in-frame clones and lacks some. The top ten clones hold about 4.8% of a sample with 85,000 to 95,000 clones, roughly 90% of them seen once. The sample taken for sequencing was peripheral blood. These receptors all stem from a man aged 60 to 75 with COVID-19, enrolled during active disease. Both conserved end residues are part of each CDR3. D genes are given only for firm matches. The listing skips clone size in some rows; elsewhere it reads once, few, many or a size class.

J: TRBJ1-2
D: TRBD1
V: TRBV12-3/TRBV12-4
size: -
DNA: TGTGCCAGCAGTTCGGGACAGTTTTATGGCTACACCTTC
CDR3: CASSSGQFYGYTF

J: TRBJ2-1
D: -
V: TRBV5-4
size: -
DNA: TGTGCCAGCAGCTTGGATCTAAGCTCCTACAATGAGCAGTTCTTC
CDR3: CASSLDLSSYNEQFF

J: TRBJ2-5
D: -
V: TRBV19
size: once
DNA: TGTGCCACGCAAGGGAGATTTGGCCAAGAGACCCAGTACTTC
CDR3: CATQGRFGQETQYF

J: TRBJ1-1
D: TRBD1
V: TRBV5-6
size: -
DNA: TGTGCCAGCAGCTATGACAGGGATTATACGAACACTGAAGCTTTCTTT
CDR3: CASSYDRDYTNTEAFF

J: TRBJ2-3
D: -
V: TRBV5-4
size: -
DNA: TGTGCCAGCAGCCGAGGTAGGGGCGGGGCAGATACGCAGTATTTT
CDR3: CASSRGRGGADTQYF

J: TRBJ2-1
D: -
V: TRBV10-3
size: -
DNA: TGTGCCATCAGTGAGTCGTTGGAGGGGGGAGGGGAGCAGTTCTTC
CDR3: CAISESLEGGGEQFF

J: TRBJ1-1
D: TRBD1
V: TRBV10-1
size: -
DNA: TGCGCCAGCAGTGAGTCAGCGGGACAGGGGGAAGCTTTCTTT
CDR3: CASSESAGQGEAFF

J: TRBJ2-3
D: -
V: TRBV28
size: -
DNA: TGTGCCAGCAGTTTAGAGGGTTATACGCAGTATTTT
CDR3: CASSLEGYTQYF

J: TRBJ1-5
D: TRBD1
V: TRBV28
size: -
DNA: TGTGCCAGCAGCCCGGACAGGGGGAATCAGCCCCAGCATTTT
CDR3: CASSPDRGNQPQHF

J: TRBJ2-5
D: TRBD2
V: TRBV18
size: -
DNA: TGTGCCAGCTCACCAAGTAGGGCGGGAGGTGAAGAGACCCAGTACTTC
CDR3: CASSPSRAGGEETQYF

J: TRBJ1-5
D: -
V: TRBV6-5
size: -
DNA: TGTGCCAGCAGGGCGTTACGGACAGCCTATCAGCCCCAGCATTTT
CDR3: CASRALRTAYQPQHF

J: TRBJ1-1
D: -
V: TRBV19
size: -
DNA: TGTGCCAGTAGACAGACGGAGAGGAGGACTGAAGCTTTCTTT
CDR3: CASRQTERRTEAFF

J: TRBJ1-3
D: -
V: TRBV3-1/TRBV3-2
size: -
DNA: TGTGCCAGCAGCCAAGATTCGGGAAACACCATATATTTT
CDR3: CASSQDSGNTIYF

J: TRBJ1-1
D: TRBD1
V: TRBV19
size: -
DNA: TGTGCCAGTAGTATCCAAGGGGGCGCGGACACTGAAGCTTTCTTT
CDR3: CASSIQGGADTEAFF

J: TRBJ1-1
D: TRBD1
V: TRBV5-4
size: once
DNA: TGTGCCAGCACTCAACCCGGCGGGGACAGACACACTGAAGCTTTCTTT
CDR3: CASTQPGGDRHTEAFF

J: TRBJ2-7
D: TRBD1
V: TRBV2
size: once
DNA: TGTGCCAGCAGCCAAAGGACAGGGTTATACGAGCAGTACTTC
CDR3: CASSQRTGLYEQYF

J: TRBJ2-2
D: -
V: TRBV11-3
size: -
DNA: TGTGCCAGCAGCATCACCAGGGCCGGGGAGCTGTTTTTT
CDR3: CASSITRAGELFF

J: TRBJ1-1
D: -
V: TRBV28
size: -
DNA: TGTGCCAGCAGTCCCGTCGCTGGGGGGTGGCCTGAAGCTTTCTTT
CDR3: CASSPVAGGWPEAFF

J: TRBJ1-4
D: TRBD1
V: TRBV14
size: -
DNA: TGTGCCAGCAGCTTCGGGACAGGTTACGAAAAACTGTTTTTT
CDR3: CASSFGTGYEKLFF

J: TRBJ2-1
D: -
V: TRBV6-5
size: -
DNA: TGTGCCAACGCAGCTAGTACCAATGAGCAGTTCTTC
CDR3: CANAASTNEQFF

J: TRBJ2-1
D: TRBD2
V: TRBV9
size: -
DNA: TGTGCCAGCAGCTCGGGACTAGCGGCACCCAATGAGCAGTTCTTC
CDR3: CASSSGLAAPNEQFF

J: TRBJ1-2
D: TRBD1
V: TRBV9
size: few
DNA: TGTGCCAGCAGCCCCAGACAGGGCGGCTATGGCTACACCTTC
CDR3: CASSPRQGGYGYTF

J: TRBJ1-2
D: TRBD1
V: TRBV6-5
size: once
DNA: TGTGCCAGCAGTTACTCCGCCGGGACAGGGTACTATGGCTACACCTTC
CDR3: CASSYSAGTGYYGYTF

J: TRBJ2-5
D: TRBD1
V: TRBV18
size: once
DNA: TGTGCCAGCTCACCTCCGGACAGGGGCCAAGAGACCCAGTACTTC
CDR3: CASSPPDRGQETQYF

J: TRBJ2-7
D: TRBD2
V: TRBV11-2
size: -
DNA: TGTGCCAGCAGCCTCGCGGAGCGACTAGCGAGTACCTACGAGCAGTACTTC
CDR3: CASSLAERLASTYEQYF

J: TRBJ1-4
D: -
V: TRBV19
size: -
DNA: TGTGCCAGTAGTATCCAGGGGAGAGGTAATGAAAAACTGTTTTTT
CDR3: CASSIQGRGNEKLFF

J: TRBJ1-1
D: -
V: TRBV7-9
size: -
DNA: TGTGCCAGCAGCCGAGGACAGTTGAACACTGAAGCTTTCTTT
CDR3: CASSRGQLNTEAFF

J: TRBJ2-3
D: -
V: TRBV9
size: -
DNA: TGTGCCAGCAGCGCCCCGGCGGGGACAGATACGCAGTATTTT
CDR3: CASSAPAGTDTQYF

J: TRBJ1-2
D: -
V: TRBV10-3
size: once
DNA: TGTGCCATCAGTGAGAAAATTTCGGCTAACTATGGCTACACCTTC
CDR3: CAISEKISANYGYTF

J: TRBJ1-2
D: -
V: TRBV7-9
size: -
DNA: TGTGCCAGCAGCTTAGCCGAGGGAGGCTATGGCTACACCTTC
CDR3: CASSLAEGGYGYTF

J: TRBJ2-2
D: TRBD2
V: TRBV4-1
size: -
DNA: TGCGCCAGCAGCCCATTGACATGGACTAGCGGAGGGACCGGGGAGCTGTTTTTT
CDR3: CASSPLTWTSGGTGELFF

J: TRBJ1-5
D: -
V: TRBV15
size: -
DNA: TGTGCCACCAGCAGAGATCGAGGGGGTCAGCCCCAGCATTTT
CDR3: CATSRDRGGQPQHF

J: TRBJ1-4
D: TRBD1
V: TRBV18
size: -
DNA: TGTGCCAGCTCACGAGACAGGGAGGACGAAAAACTGTTTTTT
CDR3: CASSRDREDEKLFF

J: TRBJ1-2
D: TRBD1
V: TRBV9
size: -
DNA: TGTGCCAGCAGCAAAGGACAGGGGTTCAATGGCTACACCTTC
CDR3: CASSKGQGFNGYTF

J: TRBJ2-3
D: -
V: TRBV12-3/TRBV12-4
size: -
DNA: TGTGCCAGCAGACAGACAGGCACAGATACGCAGTATTTT
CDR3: CASRQTGTDTQYF

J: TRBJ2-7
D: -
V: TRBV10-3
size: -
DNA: TGTGCCATCAGTGCGGCGGGTACCTACTACGAGCAGTACTTC
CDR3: CAISAAGTYYEQYF

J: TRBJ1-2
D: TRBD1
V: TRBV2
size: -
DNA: TGTGCCAGCAGCCCGACAGGGGAATATGGCTACACCTTC
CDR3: CASSPTGEYGYTF

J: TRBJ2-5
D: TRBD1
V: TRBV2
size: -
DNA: TGTGCCAGCAGGACCCCCAGGGGGTATGGAGAGACCCAGTACTTC
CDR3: CASRTPRGYGETQYF

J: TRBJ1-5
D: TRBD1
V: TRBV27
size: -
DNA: TGTGCCAGCAGTTTATCGACAGGGCGCAATCAGCCCCAGCATTTT
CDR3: CASSLSTGRNQPQHF

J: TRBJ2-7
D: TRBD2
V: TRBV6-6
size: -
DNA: TGTGCCAGCAGTGGCACTAGCGGGAGTGTCACCTACGAGCAGTACTTC
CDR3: CASSGTSGSVTYEQYF

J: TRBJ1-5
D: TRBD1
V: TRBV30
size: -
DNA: TGTGCCTGGAGCCTTCGGGGACAGGGCCCTCTGGCGCAGCCCCAGCATTTT
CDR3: CAWSLRGQGPLAQPQHF

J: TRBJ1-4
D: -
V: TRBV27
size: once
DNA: TGTGCCAGCAGTTTAGAGGGTCCGGGGGAAAAACTGTTTTTT
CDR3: CASSLEGPGEKLFF

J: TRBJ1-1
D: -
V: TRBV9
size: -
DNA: TGTGCCAGCAGCGCACAGGGAGACACTGAAGCTTTCTTT
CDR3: CASSAQGDTEAFF